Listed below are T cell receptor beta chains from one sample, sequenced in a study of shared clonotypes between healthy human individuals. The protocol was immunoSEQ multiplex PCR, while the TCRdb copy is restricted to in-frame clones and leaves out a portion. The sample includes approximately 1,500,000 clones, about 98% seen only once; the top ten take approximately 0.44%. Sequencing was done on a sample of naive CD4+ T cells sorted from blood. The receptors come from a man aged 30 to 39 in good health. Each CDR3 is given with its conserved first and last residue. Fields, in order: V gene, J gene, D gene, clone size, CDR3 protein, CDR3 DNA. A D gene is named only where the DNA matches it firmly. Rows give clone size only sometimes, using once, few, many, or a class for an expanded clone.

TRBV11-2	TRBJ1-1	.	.	CASSLKQNTEAFF	TGTGCCAGCAGCTTAAAACAGAACACTGAAGCTTTCTTT
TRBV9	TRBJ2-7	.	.	CASSVGAGAAYEQYF	TGTGCCAGCAGCGTGGGGGCGGGAGCCGCCTACGAGCAGTACTTC
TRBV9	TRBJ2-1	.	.	CASSVAGYNEQFF	TGTGCCAGCAGCGTAGCTGGTTACAATGAGCAGTTCTTC
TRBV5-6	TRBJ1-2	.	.	CASSLSPGQGGNYGYTF	TGTGCCAGCAGCTTGTCTCCCGGGCAGGGTGGAAACTATGGCTACACCTTC
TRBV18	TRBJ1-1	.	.	CASSPRGDSTEAFF	TGTGCCAGCTCACCACGAGGGGATTCCACTGAAGCTTTCTTT
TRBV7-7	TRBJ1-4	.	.	CASSRTANEKLFF	TGTGCTAGCAGCCGGACAGCTAATGAAAAACTGTTTTTT
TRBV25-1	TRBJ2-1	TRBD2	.	CASSASGGLYEQFF	TGTGCCAGCAGTGCCAGCGGGGGGTTATATGAGCAGTTCTTC
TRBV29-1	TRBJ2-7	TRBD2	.	CSVAWLAGVEQYF	TGCAGCGTAGCGTGGCTAGCGGGAGTCGAGCAGTACTTC
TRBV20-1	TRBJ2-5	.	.	CSAAPQETQYF	TGCAGTGCAGCTCCGCAAGAGACCCAGTACTTC
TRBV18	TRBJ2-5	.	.	CASSPGGGETQYF	TGTGCCAGCTCACCGGGGGGAGGAGAGACCCAGTACTTC
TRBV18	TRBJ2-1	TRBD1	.	CASTPGTGLYNEQFF	TGTGCCAGCACTCCCGGGACAGGGCTTTACAATGAGCAGTTCTTC
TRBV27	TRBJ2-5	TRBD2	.	CASSLPPGLAGEVTQYF	TGTGCCAGCAGTTTACCGCCTGGACTAGCGGGAGAGGTGACCCAGTACTTC
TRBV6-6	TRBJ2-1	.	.	CASTSQPWGSNEQFF	TGTGCCAGCACCTCTCAGCCGTGGGGGTCCAATGAGCAGTTCTTC
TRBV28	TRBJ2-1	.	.	CASSSSPQGREFF	TGTGCCAGCAGTTCTTCCCCCCAGGGGAGGGAGTTCTTC
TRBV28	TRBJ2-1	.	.	CASSRYRRIYNEQFF	TGTGCCAGCAGTAGGTACAGGAGGATATACAATGAGCAGTTCTTC
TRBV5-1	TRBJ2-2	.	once	CASSGRTGFGDTGELFF	TGCGCCAGCAGCGGACGTACAGGGTTTGGGGACACCGGGGAGCTGTTTTTT